This paragraph reports one T cell receptor beta chain. The antigen is unknown. The sample is drawn from a study of shared clonotypes between healthy human individuals. Whole-study context: The study used three CD4 naive, three CD4 memory, two CD8 naive and one CD8 memory plate per donor. Findings and limits, study-wide: Enrolling few donors narrowed the genetic and exposure-history diversity that was represented.

The CDR3 covers 15 residues. Using around 200 ng DNA, tens of thousands of T cell genomes, the sorted-subset replicate PCRs were run. TCRdb keeps only in-frame clones here, not all; method: immunoSEQ multiplex PCR. The sample holds around 2,100,000 clones, roughly 95% seen once. As defined, naive CD8 cells were CD45RO-negative and positively selected for CCR7, with terminally differentiated effector memory CD45RA+ cells excluded. The sequencing sample was made of naive CD8+ T cells sorted from blood. V usage is TRBV21-1 and J usage is TRBJ2-3. TRBV21-1 is tagged as a pseudogene. The receptor's source is a man in his late teens or twenties in good health. The CDR3: CASSTSPASTDTQYF. CDR3 nucleotide sequence: TGTGCCAGCAGCACAAGTCCAGCTAGCACAGATACGCAGTATTTT.